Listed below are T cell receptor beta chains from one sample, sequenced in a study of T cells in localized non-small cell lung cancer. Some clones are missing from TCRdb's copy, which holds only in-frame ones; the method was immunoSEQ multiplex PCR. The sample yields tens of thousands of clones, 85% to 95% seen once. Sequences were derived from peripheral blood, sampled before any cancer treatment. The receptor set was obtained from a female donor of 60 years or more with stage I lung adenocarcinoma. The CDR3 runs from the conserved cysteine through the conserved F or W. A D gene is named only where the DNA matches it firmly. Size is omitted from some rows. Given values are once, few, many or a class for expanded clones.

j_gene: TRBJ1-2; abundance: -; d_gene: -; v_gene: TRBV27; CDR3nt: TGTGCCAGCAGTTCGGCAGGGTATGGCTACACCTTC; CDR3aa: CASSSAGYGYTF
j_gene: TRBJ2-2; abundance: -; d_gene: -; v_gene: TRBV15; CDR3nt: TGTGCCACCAGCGAGAGAATGCCAACGAACACCGGGGAGCTGTTTTTT; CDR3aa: CATSERMPTNTGELFF
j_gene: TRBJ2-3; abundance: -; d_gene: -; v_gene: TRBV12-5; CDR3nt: TGTGCTAGTGGTTTGGGCGGTGGGGATACGCAGTATTTT; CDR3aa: CASGLGGGDTQYF
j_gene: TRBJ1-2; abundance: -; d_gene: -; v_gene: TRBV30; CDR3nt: TGTGCCTGGACCCACCGGGGGAGGGAACAGTATGGCTACACCTTC; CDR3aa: CAWTHRGREQYGYTF
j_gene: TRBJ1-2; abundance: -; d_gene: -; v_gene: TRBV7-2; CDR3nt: TGTGCCAGCAGCTTAAGCAGGTGGGGCGGCTACACCTTC; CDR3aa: CASSLSRWGGYTF
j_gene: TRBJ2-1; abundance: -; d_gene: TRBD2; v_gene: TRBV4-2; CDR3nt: TGTGCCAGCAGCCAACGTAGACGGGGGGTTGATGAGCAGTTCTTC; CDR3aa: CASSQRRRGVDEQFF
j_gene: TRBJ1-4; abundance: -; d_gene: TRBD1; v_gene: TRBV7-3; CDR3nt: TGTGCCAGCAGCCCAGGGGGGACAGGGGGCGAAAAACTGTTTTTT; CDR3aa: CASSPGGTGGEKLFF
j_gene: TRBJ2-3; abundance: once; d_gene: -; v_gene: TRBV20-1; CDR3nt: TGCAGTGCATTAAGGGGAGATACGCAGTATTTT; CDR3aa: CSALRGDTQYF
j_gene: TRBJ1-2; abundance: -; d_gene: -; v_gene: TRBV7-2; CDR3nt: TGTGCCAGCAGCCCACGACCAGGCTATGGCTACACCTTC; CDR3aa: CASSPRPGYGYTF
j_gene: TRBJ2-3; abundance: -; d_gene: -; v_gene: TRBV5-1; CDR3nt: TGCGCCAGCAGCTTGGGTTATCGCGGCACAGATACGCAGTATTTT; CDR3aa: CASSLGYRGTDTQYF
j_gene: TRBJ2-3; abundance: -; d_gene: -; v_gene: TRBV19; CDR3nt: TGTGCCAGTAGTATAGTGCCGGGGCGCACAGATACGCAGTATTTT; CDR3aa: CASSIVPGRTDTQYF
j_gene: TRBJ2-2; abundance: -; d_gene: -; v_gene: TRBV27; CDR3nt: TGTGCCAGCAGTTTACCCAATAGGGCCCACACCGGGGAGCTGTTTTTT; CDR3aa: CASSLPNRAHTGELFF
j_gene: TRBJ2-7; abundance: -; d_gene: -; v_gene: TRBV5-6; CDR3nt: TGTGCCAGCAGCTTGGATACAGTCTACGAGCAGTACTTC; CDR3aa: CASSLDTVYEQYF
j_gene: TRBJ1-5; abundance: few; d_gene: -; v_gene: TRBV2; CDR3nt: TGTGCCAGCAGTGTGGGGGGGGGCAATCAGCCCCAGCATTTT; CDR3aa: CASSVGGGNQPQHF
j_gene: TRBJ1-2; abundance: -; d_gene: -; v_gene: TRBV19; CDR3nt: TGTGCCAGTAGTAGTGCGGGGATAGGGGGTGGCTACACCTTC; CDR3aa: CASSSAGIGGGYTF
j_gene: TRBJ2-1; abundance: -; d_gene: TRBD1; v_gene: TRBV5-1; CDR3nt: TGCGCCAGCAGCGAGGGGACAGGGGCCTACAATGAGCAGTTCTTC; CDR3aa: CASSEGTGAYNEQFF
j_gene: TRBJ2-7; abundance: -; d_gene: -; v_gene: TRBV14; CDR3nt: TGTGCCAGCAGCCTACCGGGACGCAGGCCTAGGGACGAGCAGTACTTC; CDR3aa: CASSLPGRRPRDEQYF
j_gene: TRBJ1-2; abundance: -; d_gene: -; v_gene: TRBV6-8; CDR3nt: TGTGCCAGCAGTGGCTGGAGAGGCTACACCTTC; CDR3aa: CASSGWRGYTF
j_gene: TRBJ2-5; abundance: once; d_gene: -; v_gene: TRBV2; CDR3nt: TGTGCCAGCAGTGAATGGGCACGGCAAGAGACCCAGTACTTC; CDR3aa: CASSEWARQETQYF
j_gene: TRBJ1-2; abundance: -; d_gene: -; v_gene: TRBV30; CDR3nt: TGTGCCTGGAGTGGGGGGTTGGACTTCCGCTATGGCTACACCTTC; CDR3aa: CAWSGGLDFRYGYTF
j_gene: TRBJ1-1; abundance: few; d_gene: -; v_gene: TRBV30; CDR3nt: TGTGCCTGGAGTGCCGGGACGAGGGCTTTCTTT; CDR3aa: CAWSAGTRAFF
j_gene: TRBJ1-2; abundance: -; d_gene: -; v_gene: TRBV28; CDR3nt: TGTGCCAGCAGTTTTTCCGGGATCTATGGCTACACCTTC; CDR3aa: CASSFSGIYGYTF
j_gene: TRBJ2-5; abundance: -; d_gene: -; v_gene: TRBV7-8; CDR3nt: TGTGCCAGCAGCTTAGGTGGCTCGGAGACCCAGTACTTC; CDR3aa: CASSLGGSETQYF
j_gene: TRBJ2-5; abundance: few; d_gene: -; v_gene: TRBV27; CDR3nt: TGTGCCAGCAGACCTGGACAGCAAGAGACCCAGTACTTC; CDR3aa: CASRPGQQETQYF
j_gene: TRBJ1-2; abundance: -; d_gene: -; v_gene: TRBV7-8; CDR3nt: TGTGCCAGCAGCTTGGGGTATTATGGCTACACCTTC; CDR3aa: CASSLGYYGYTF
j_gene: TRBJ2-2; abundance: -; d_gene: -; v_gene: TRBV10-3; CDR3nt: TGTGCCACCGGGGGACAGAACACCGGGGAGCTGTTTTTT; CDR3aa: CATGGQNTGELFF
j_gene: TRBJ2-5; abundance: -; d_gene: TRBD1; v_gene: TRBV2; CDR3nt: TGTGCCGGGGGCGGACAGGGCGTGCGTGAGACCCAGTACTTC; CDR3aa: CAGGGQGVRETQYF
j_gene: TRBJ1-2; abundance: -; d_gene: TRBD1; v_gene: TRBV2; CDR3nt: TGTGCCAGCAGTGGTTTTGACAGGGGGCAAGGTGGCTACACCTTC; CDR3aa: CASSGFDRGQGGYTF